The rows below give T cell receptor beta chains drawn from one sample of a study of T cell changes during pregnancy in multiple sclerosis. Profiling relied on immunoSEQ multiplex PCR, and the TCRdb table lists in-frame clones only, not all of them. This table has fewer than 70,000 clones, 92% appearing once. Sequenced here: peripheral blood, sampled in the second trimester of pregnancy. Receptors were obtained from a female donor in good health, enrolled as a control in a pregnancy study. CDR3s include the opening cysteine and the closing phenylalanine or tryptophan.

v_call cdr3_aa
TRBV27 CASRTPGSGRGEQFF
TRBV2 CASSVRSGEQPQHF
TRBV18 CASSSRDEQYF
TRBV7-3 CASSLKPWTGGSERTGELFF
TRBV19 CASSIDRGGYGYTF
TRBV2 CASSDAGVANSPLHF
TRBV10-1 CASSDQRGAIEQFF
TRBV6-1 CASSDRGTAEKLFF
TRBV10-3 CAISRTGQDTEAFF
TRBV14 CASSQRTGTLVPYEQYF